This T cell receptor beta chain was sequenced for a study of blood T cells in healthy people across ages. Points from the study as a whole: Leaving the PBMCs unsorted stopped any conclusive comparison of naive versus antigen-experienced cells. Naive T cell percentage showed a strong correlation with the diversity of TCR beta.

Extraction of total RNA produced a minimum of 5.5 micrograms from each sample. Turning to this clonotype: Its antigen is still unknown.

Primed by a sample-barcoded 5' primer and a J-beta primer mix, a second PCR proceeded for 7 to 11 cycles. A template-switch adaptor with 12 random nucleotides tagged each cDNA molecule. Using its own MiXCR run on the 5' RACE reads, TCRdb lists one record per CDR3 protein. Of under 850,000 distinct CDR3 sequences listed, around 34% are singletons. There are 14 residues in the CDR3. The germline V gene has CDR1 MNHEY and CDR2 SVGAGI. V lost 6 bases and J lost 6; bases outside the gene matches: 6. The rearrangement uses TRBV6-5 and TRBJ2-1; TRBD1 agrees at 9 bases. The source of this sequence is a man aged 18 to 29 in good health. Sequencing input: blood. CDR3 in DNA: TGTGCCAGCAGGCACAGGGGGCCCCCCAATGAGCAGTTCTTC. The encoded protein is CASRHRGPPNEQFF.